Below, 4 T cell receptor beta chains from the same sample are listed, as sequenced in a study of CD8 T cells in Susac syndrome. Roughly 0.45 to 1 ug RNA was reverse transcribed with random hexamers. MiXCR, applied by TCRdb to the immunoSEQ multiplex PCR reads, yields one record per CDR3 protein. The sample has about 240,000 distinct CDR3 sequences, around 96% seen once. The sample consisted of CD4+ T cells from PBMCs. These receptors all come from a human donor with Susac syndrome.

The chain has TRBV3-1 and TRBJ2-3, with D uncertain. The germline V gene has CDR1 LGHDT and CDR2 YNNKEL (reference sequence). Trimming took off 1 base at V and 4 bases at J, with 12 bases between the two ends. The CDR3 has 15 amino acids. The CDR3 nucleotides read TGTGCCAGCAGCCAAGGCCTTAATACGGCAGATACGCAGTATTTT. It is translated as CASSQGLNTADTQYF.

This rearrangement joins TRBV27 to TRBJ2-3; no reliable D call. CDR3 length equals 13 residues. The ends were cut back, 6 bases at V and 1 base at J, with 8 bases in the middle. From germline, CDR1 is MNHEY and CDR2 SMNVEV (reference sequence). In DNA form, the CDR3 reads TGTGCCAGCAGGTTCGTCGGCACAGATACGCAGTATTTT. Translating gives CASRFVGTDTQYF.

V usage is TRBV20-1 and J usage is TRBJ2-5; the D is unclear. Germline V lookup: CDR1 DFQATT, CDR2 SNEGSKA (reference sequence). The CDR3 sequence is 13 residues long. With 3 bases removed from V and 2 bases from J, the gap between germline ends came to 10 bases. The CDR3 here is CSARAGSQETQYF. In nucleotides, the CDR3 is TGCAGTGCTAGGGCCGGCAGTCAAGAGACCCAGTACTTC.

The rearrangement uses TRBV30 and TRBJ1-5, with D unclear. V was pared by 1 base and J by 3 bases, with 7 bases between. This CDR3 contains 13 residues. CDR1 is GTSNPN, CDR2 SVGIG, per germline (reference sequence). For the CDR3, the DNA is TGTGCCTGGAGTGATCAGCCCAATCAGCCCCAGCATTTT. It codes for CAWSDQPNQPQHF.